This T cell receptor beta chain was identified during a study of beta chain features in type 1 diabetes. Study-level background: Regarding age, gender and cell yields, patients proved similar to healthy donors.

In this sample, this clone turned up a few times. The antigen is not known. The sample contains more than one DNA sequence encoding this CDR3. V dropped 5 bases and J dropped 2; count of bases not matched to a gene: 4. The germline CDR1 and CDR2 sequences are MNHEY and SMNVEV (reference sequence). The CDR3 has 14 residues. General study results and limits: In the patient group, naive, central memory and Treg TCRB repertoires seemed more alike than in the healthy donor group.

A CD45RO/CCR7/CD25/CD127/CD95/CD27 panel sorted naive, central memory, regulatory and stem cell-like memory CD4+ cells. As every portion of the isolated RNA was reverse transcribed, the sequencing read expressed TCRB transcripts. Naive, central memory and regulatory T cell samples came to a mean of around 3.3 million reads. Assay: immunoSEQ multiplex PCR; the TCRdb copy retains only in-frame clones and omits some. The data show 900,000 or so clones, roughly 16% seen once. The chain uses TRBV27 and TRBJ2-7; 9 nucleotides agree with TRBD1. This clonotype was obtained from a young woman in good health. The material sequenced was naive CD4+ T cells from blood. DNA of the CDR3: TGTGCCAGCAGTCCCCGGGACAGGGCCTACGAGCAGTACTTC. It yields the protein CASSPRDRAYEQYF.